This T cell receptor beta chain was captured by sequencing in a study of T-cell memory formation after mild COVID-19. The study's findings and limits: Several responding clones turned up in pre-infection memory, indicating that cross-reactive memory may have taken part. Among CD4+ contracting clones, most were CM and EM, and CD8+ ones EMRA. Later expanders leaned CD4+, whereas clones that contracted between day 15 and 85 were balanced CD4/CD8.

Employing constant-segment primers, 5'RACE generated TCR alpha and TCR beta cDNA libraries bearing sample barcodes and UMIs. One entry per CDR3 protein, called by TCRdb with MiXCR from the 5' RACE reads. The table includes around 470,000 distinct CDR3 sequences, 20% detected once. This clonotype has only a few counts. The antigen remains undetermined. The sequence came from an adult woman who had mild COVID-19 (a few samples of this study predate the infection). Cell type and time point are not known. Sequenced input: PBMCs or a T cell subset sorted from them (not recorded which).

CDR3 region: CASSSLSGSSHNEQFF. The CDR3 DNA sequence: TGCGCCAGCAGCTCGCTTAGCGGGAGTTCCCACAATGAGCAGTTCTTC. The V gene is TRBV5-1, the J gene TRBJ2-1; 9 bases agree with TRBD2. This CDR3 comprises 16 residues. Germline V gives CDR1 SGHRS, CDR2 YFSETQ. V lost 3 bases, J lost 5 bases, and 9 bases stayed unmatched.